The clone carrying this T cell receptor (beta chain) was found a few times. This specimen belongs to a study of blood T cell repertoires in COVID-19. On the study more broadly: Samples came from the United States, Italy and Spain, spanning acute and convalescent COVID-19. The analysed material was cDNA or gDNA that came from T cells, B-cell-depleted T cells, or PBMCs.

Original methodology: The assay estimated nucleated cells by amplifying reference gene primers. Measured with immunoSEQ multiplex PCR; TCRdb has only the in-frame clones, and not every one. That table furnishes V, J and clone size, whereas the DNA furnished D and trimming. The sample shows approximately 100,000 clones, 60% to 85% of them seen only once. The CDR3 runs 17 residues. V was trimmed by 0 bases and J by 3 bases, leaving 15 bases between them. CDR1 and CDR2 from the germline V gene are ENHRY and SYGVKD. This TCR came from a human donor in a cohort sampled during active or convalescent COVID-19. The V call is TRBV10-3, the J call TRBJ2-4; maybe TRBD1 (6 bases). The material sequenced was peripheral blood. CDR3 nucleotides: TGTGCCATCAGTGAGTCGGAGTTGGACAGTCTCAAAAACATTCAGTACTTC. Amino acid sequence: CAISESELDSLKNIQYF.